Each of the 24 T cell receptor beta chains below was sequenced from the same sample in a study of blood T cell repertoires in COVID-19. Profiled with immunoSEQ multiplex PCR; TCRdb holds only in-frame clones, not every one. The repertoire holds around 130,000 clones, around 90% seen once, with approximately 9.9% in the top ten. Source material: peripheral blood. These TCRs come from an elderly woman with acute or convalescent COVID-19.

Concerning this clone itself: At one end, the junction sequence differs from germline, possibly due to a read error. The V and J genes are TRBV7-7 and TRBJ2-1, with 12 nucleotides matching TRBD2. CDR3 length equals 14 residues. From germline, CDR1 is SSHAT and CDR2 FNYEAQ (reference sequence). The CDR3 loop is CASSRLAGDNEQFF. In DNA form, the CDR3 reads TGTGCTAGCAGTAGACTAGCGGGGGACAATGAGCAGTTCTTC.

This clone occurred once. The chain couples TRBV19 to TRBJ1-4, with D possibly being TRBD1 (5 bases). V lost 3 bases and J 8 bases, leaving 7 bases between the germline ends. The CDR3 is 12 residues long. CDR1 is LNHDA, CDR2 SQIVND, per germline (reference sequence). The CDR3 is CASSIRGEKLFF. DNA of the CDR3: TGTGCCAGTAGTATCCGGGGGGAAAAACTGTTTTTT.

The rearrangement uses TRBV18 and TRBJ2-1, with 7 bases matching TRBD1. Trimming removed 2 bases from V and 8 bases from J; junction bases left unmatched: 12. The CDR3 is made up of 16 amino acids. Germline V CDR1 and CDR2: KGHSH, LQKENI. CDR3 region: CASSPGRQGSGHEQFF. In DNA form, the CDR3 reads TGTGCCAGCTCACCAGGAAGACAGGGTTCCGGCCATGAGCAGTTCTTC.

V usage is TRBV20-1 and J usage is TRBJ2-7; 11 nucleotides match TRBD1. V gave up 3 bases and J gave up 0 bases; unmatched junction bases: 1. There are 14 residues in the CDR3. Germline lookup yields CDR1 DFQATT and CDR2 SNEGSKA (reference sequence). The CDR3 region has the DNA TGCAGTGCTAGTGGACAGGGGGCCTCCTACGAGCAGTACTTC. It yields the protein CSASGQGASYEQYF.

The chain combines TRBV5-6 with TRBJ1-2; 7 nucleotides match TRBD1. The ends lost 3 bases at V and 4 bases at J; junction bases unmatched: 9. The germline CDR1 and CDR2 sequences are SGHDT and YYEEEE. This CDR3 has 15 residues. This CDR3 reads CASSSLGTEIYGYTF. CDR3 DNA: TGTGCCAGCAGCTCCCTCGGGACAGAGATCTATGGCTACACCTTC.

The genes are TRBV5-1 and TRBJ1-5, with 8 nucleotides matching TRBD1. The germline V gene encodes CDR1 SGHRS and CDR2 YFSETQ. The CDR3 contains 14 residues. The junction had 5 bases not matched to a gene; V was cut back by 4 bases and J by 5 bases. DNA of the CDR3: TGCGCCAGCAGCGCTGACAGGGGCGATCAGCCCCAGCATTTT. Translated: CASSADRGDQPQHF.

This rearrangement joins TRBV6-5 to TRBJ1-2; a weak D match, TRBD1 (5 bases). CDR1 MNHEY and CDR2 SVGAGI come from the germline V gene. Trimming stripped 4 bases from V and 4 bases from J, with 16 bases between. The length of the CDR3 is 15 residues. The CDR3 nucleotides read TGTGCCAGCAGTTCGCCAGGGAGGGCTAGCTATGGCTACACCTTC. Encoded protein: CASSSPGRASYGYTF.

This chain joins TRBV7-6 and TRBJ2-7, with TRBD2 identical over 14 bases. CDR1 is SGHVS and CDR2 is FNYEAQ in the germline V gene. With V trimmed by 1 base and J by 6 bases, 2 bases remained unmatched. This CDR3 region has 15 residues. CDR3 bases: TGTGCCAGCAGCTTAGGGACTAGCGGGGGGATCGAGCAGTACTTC. Protein sequence: CASSLGTSGGIEQYF.

This chain uses TRBV10-3 with TRBJ1-2, with D possibly matching TRBD1 (6 bases). V was shortened by 3 bases and J by 5 bases, with 13 bases between the two germline ends. CDR1 is ENHRY and CDR2 is SYGVKD in the germline V gene. This CDR3 comprises 14 residues. CDR3 nucleotide sequence: TGTGCCATCAGTGATCTGGCCGGACAGTATGGCTACACCTTC. Amino acids: CAISDLAGQYGYTF.

The chain has TRBV19 and TRBJ1-4; D gene unclear. The germline CDR1 and CDR2 sequences are LNHDA and SQIVND (reference sequence). V was clipped by 3 bases and J by 8 bases, with 13 bases between them. The CDR3 has 14 residues. CDR3 loop: CASSISGSGEKLFF. CDR3 DNA sequence: TGTGCCAGTAGTATTTCGGGGTCTGGCGAAAAACTGTTTTTT. The full variable domain, with the rest looked up from reference TRBV19 and TRBJ1-4, is DGGITQSPKYLFRKEGQNVTLSCEQNLNHDAMYWYRQDPGQGLRLIYYSQIVNDFQKGDIAEGYSVSREKKESFPLTVTSAQKNPTAFYLCASSISGSGEKLFFGSGTQLSVL.

This chain uses TRBV5-1 with TRBJ1-2; D perhaps matches TRBD1 (5 bases). Per the germline V gene, CDR1 is SGHRS and CDR2 is YFSETQ. Trimming took off 5 bases at V and 3 bases at J, with 17 bases between the two ends. The CDR3 runs to 15 residues. CDR3 residues: CASREEPGIDYGYTF. The DNA of the CDR3 is TGCGCCAGCAGAGAGGAGCCAGGGATCGACTATGGCTACACCTTC. Using reference TRBV5-1 and TRBJ1-2 for the parts outside the CDR3, the full variable domain is KAGVTQTPRYLIKTRGQQVTLSCSPISGHRSVSWYQQTPGQGLQFLFEYFSETQRNKGNFPGRFSGRQFSNSRSEMNVSTLELGDSALYLCASREEPGIDYGYTFGSGTRLTVV.

The J gene is TRBJ2-7, the V gene TRBV7-2; D uncertain. Germline loops: CDR1 SGHTA, CDR2 FQGNSA. The CDR3 is 15 amino acids. The V gene lost 4 bases and the J gene lost 2 bases, with 15 bases spanning the gap. The chain's CDR3 is CASSSPTTTPYEQYF. The CDR3 DNA reads as TGTGCCAGCAGCTCACCCACTACTACACCCTACGAGCAGTACTTC.

This clone showed up just once. The chain is built from TRBV9 and TRBJ1-2, with 9 bases identical to TRBD1. The length of the CDR3 is 15 residues. Germline V gene sequence: CDR1 SGDLS, CDR2 YYNGEE. J gave up 6 bases and V 3 bases, and 9 bases lay outside the gene matches. CDR3 DNA: TGTGCCAGCAGCGGTGGGGGACAGGGAGGGGATGGCTACACCTTC. This gives the protein CASSGGGQGGDGYTF. The full variable domain, completed using reference TRBV9 and TRBJ1-2, is DSGVTQTPKHLITATGQRVTLRCSPRSGDLSVYWYQQSLDQGLQFLIQYYNGEERAKGNILERFSAQQFPDLHSELNLSSLELGDSALYFCASSGGGQGGDGYTFGSGTRLTVV.

The J gene is TRBJ2-7, the V gene TRBV12-3 or TRBV12-4, with D possibly TRBD2 on 6 matching bases. The CDR3 is 11 amino acids. Trimming took 6 bases from V and 3 from J, leaving 6 bases between them. CDR3 region: CASRGGYEQYF. CDR3 sequence (DNA): TGTGCCAGCAGGGGGGGCTACGAGCAGTACTTC.

This chain links TRBV5-8 with TRBJ1-5; possibly TRBD1 for D (6 bases). Deletions cut 4 bases from V and 7 bases from J, with 15 bases between. CDR1 is SGHTS and CDR2 is YDEGEE in the germline V gene. The CDR3 covers 14 residues. The CDR3, as DNA: TGTGCCAGCAGCCCGGTGAGGGGGAAACAGCCCCAGCATTTT. Translated, it gives CASSPVRGKQPQHF. Variable domain in full (rest from reference TRBV5-8 and TRBJ1-5): EAGVTQSPTHLIKTRGQQATLRCSPISGHTSVYWYQQALGLGLQFLLWYDEGEERNRGNFPPRFSGRQFPNYSSELNVNALELEDSALYLCASSPVRGKQPQHFGDGTRLSIL.

The rearrangement joins TRBV5-1 to TRBJ2-7, with D unresolved. Trimming took 0 bases from V and 6 from J, leaving 10 bases between them. The CDR3 has 13 amino acids. Looked up from germline, CDR1 is SGHRS and CDR2 is YFSETQ. CDR3: CASSLVPPGEQYF. In DNA, the CDR3 is TGCGCCAGCAGCTTGGTTCCCCCGGGCGAGCAGTACTTC.

This chain connects TRBV5-1 to TRBJ1-6; maybe TRBD1 (6 bases). The CDR3 contains 16 residues. Germline V gene data show CDR1 as SGHRS and CDR2 as YFSETQ. V was clipped by 2 bases and J by 10 bases, with 19 bases between them. The CDR3 loop reads CASSLQGAADPSPLHF. CDR3 bases: TGCGCCAGCAGCTTACAGGGAGCCGCCGATCCGTCACCCCTCCACTTT.

J is TRBJ1-2 and V is TRBV18; 7 bases line up with TRBD1. Germline values: CDR1 KGHSH, CDR2 LQKENI. The CDR3 is made up of 14 amino acids. V lost 2 bases, J lost 7 bases, and 7 bases stayed unmatched. CDR3 in amino acids: CASSPEQGYFGYTF. CDR3 DNA sequence: TGTGCCAGCTCACCAGAACAGGGGTATTTTGGCTACACCTTC.

The chain joins TRBV13 to TRBJ1-5; D gene ambiguous. The CDR3 extends over 16 amino acids. The V end was cut by 5 bases, the J end by 1 base, with 15 bases between. Germline CDR1 and CDR2: PRHDT and FYEKMQ (reference sequence). The CDR3 DNA reads as TGTGCCAGCAGCCCCCGGGAGGTGGTGAGCAATCAGCCCCAGCATTTT. It translates to CASSPREVVSNQPQHF.

V is TRBV20-1 and J is TRBJ2-2; D unresolved. Deletions cut 3 bases from V and 1 base from J, with 9 bases between. The CDR3 loop spans 14 amino acids. Germline values: CDR1 DFQATT, CDR2 SNEGSKA (reference sequence). Written as DNA, the CDR3 is TGCAGTGCTAGTGCGAGTCAGAACACCGGGGAGCTGTTTTTT. Translating gives CSASASQNTGELFF.

This chain connects TRBV30 to TRBJ1-1; 7 bases are a match to TRBD1. After removal of 0 bases from V and 10 bases from J, the junction contained 14 bases not matched to a gene. CDR1 is GTSNPN and CDR2 is SVGIG in the germline V gene (reference sequence). The CDR3 runs 15 residues. The CDR3 DNA reads as TGTGCCTGGAGTGTACCGGGACAGCCTGTGGTAATAGCTTTCTTT. Its translation is CAWSVPGQPVVIAFF.

This rearrangement joins TRBV7-2 to TRBJ2-1; 7 bases fit TRBD2. The CDR3 has 15 amino acids. Germline CDR1 and CDR2: SGHTA and FQGNSA. V trimming: 5 bases; J trimming: 2 bases; junction bases outside the gene matches: 6. DNA of the CDR3: TGTGCCAGCAGCCCCCCGGGGGGAACCTACAATGAGCAGTTCTTC. Its protein product is CASSPPGGTYNEQFF.

This chain's CDR3 is CASSPSGDSYNSPLHF. CDR3 in DNA: TGCGCCAGCAGCCCGAGCGGGGACTCCTATAATTCACCCCTCCACTTT. The chain is built from TRBV5-1 and TRBJ1-6; the D is unclear. Trimming removed 4 bases from V and 0 bases from J, with 11 bases in between. CDR1 and CDR2 from the germline V gene are SGHRS and YFSETQ. The CDR3 has 16 residues.

The chain is built from TRBV19 and TRBJ1-2; 8 bases align to TRBD1. With V trimmed by 8 bases and J by 2 bases, 7 bases remained unmatched. The length of the CDR3 is 14 residues. CDR1 is LNHDA and CDR2 is SQIVND in the germline V gene (reference sequence). The CDR3 nucleotides read TGTGCCAGTCGCGGACAGGGAAGGAACTATGGCTACACCTTC. This codes for CASRGQGRNYGYTF.